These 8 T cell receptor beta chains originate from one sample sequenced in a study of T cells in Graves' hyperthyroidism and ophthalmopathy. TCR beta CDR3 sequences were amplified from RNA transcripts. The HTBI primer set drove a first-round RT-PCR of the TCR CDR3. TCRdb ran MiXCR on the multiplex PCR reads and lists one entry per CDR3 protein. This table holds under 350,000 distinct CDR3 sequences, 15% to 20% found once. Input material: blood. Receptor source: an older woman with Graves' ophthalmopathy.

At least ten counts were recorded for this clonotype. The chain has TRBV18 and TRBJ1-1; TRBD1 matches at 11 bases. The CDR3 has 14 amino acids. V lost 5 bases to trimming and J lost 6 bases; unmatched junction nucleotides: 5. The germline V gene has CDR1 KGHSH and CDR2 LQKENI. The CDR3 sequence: CASSRGQGGAEAFF. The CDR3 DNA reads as TGTGCCAGCTCAAGGGGACAGGGGGGCGCTGAAGCTTTCTTT.

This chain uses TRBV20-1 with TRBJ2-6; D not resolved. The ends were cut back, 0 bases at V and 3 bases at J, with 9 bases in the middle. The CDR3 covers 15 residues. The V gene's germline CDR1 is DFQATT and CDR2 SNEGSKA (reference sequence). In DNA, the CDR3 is TGCAGTGCTAGAGATACTGGGGTTGGGGCCAACGTCCTGACTTTC. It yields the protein CSARDTGVGANVLTF.

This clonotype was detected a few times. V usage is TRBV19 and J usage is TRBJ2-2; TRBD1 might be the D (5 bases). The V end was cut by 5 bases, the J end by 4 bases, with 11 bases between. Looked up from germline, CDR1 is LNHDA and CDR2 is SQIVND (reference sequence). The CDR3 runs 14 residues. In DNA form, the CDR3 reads TGTGCCAGTAGTGTCAATAGGGGCACCGGGGAGCTGTTTTTT. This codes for CASSVNRGTGELFF.

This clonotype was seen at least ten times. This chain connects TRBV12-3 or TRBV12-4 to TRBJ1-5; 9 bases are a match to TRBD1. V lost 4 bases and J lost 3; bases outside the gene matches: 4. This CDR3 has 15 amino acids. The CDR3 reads CASSSRTGDNQPQHF. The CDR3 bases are TGTGCCAGCAGTTCTAGGACAGGGGACAATCAGCCCCAGCATTTT.

The CDR3 sequence is CASSKGVVSQPQHF. The CDR3 DNA follows: TGTGCCAGTAGTAAGGGGGTGGTTAGCCAGCCCCAGCATTTT. This rearrangement joins TRBV19 to TRBJ1-5; weak D call: TRBD1 (6 bases). V lost 4 bases and J lost 7, with 14 bases in between. The CDR3 has 14 amino acids. In germline, CDR1 is LNHDA, CDR2 SQIVND (reference sequence).

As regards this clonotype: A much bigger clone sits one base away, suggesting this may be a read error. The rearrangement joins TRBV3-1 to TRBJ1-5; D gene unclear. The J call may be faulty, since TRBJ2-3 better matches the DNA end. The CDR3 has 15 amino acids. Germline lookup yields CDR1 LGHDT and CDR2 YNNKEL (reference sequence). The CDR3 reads CASSQGGRACTTQYF. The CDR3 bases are TGTGCCAGCAGCCAAGGGGGTCGCGCGTGCACTACCCAGTATTTT.

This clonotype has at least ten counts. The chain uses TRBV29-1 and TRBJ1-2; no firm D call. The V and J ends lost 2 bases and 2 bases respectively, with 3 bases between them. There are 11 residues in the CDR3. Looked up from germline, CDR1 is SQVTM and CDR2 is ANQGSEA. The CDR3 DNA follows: TGCAGCGTTGAACAGAACTATGGCTACACCTTC. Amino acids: CSVEQNYGYTF.

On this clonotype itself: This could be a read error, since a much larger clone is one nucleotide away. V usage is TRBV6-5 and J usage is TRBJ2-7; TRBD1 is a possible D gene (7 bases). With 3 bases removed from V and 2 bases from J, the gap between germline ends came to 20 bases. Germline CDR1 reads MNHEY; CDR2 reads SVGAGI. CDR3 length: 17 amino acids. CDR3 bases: TGTGCCAGCAGTTATTGGACCGGCAGGGGGGCGGCCTACGAGCAGTACTTC. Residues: CASSYWTGRGAAYEQYF.